These 22 T cell receptor beta chains share one sample of origin, sequenced in a study of T cells after yellow fever vaccination. Each CDR3 protein gets one entry after TCRdb re-called the 5' RACE reads with MiXCR. This sample has under 400,000 distinct CDR3 sequences, with 11% found just once. The sample here was PBMCs, taken on the day of the first yellow fever vaccination. These receptor sequences come from a man aged 18 to 29 who received the YFV17D yellow fever vaccine.

Turning to this clonotype: One end of the junction does not line up with germline, which may come from a read error. The rearrangement uses TRBV7-2 and TRBJ2-7, with TRBD1 as a possible D gene (5 bases). Looked up from germline, CDR1 is SGHTA and CDR2 is FQGNSA. The CDR3 consists of 12 residues. The CDR3 loop is CASSSSRASLDF. Written as DNA, the CDR3 is TGTGCCAGCAGCTCTTCCAGGGCGAGTCTGGACTTC. Based on the CDR3 plus reference TRBV7-2 and TRBJ2-7, the full variable domain is GAGVSQSPSNKVTEKGKDVELRCDPISGHTALYWYRQSLGQGLEFLIYFQGNSAPDKSGLPSDRFSAERTGGSVSTLTIQRTQQEDSAVYLCASSSSRASLDFGPGTRLTVT.

CDR3 nucleotides: TGCGCCAGCAGCACCGGACAGTACACCGGGGAGCTGTTTTTT. It codes for CASSTGQYTGELFF. The chain uses TRBV5-1 and TRBJ2-2, with D maybe TRBD1 (6 bases). The V end was cut by 4 bases, the J end by 3 bases, with 10 bases between. The CDR3 is 14 amino acids. The V gene's germline CDR1 is SGHRS and CDR2 YFSETQ. Using reference TRBV5-1 and TRBJ2-2 for the parts outside the CDR3, the full variable domain is KAGVTQTPRYLIKTRGQQVTLSCSPISGHRSVSWYQQTPGQGLQFLFEYFSETQRNKGNFPGRFSGRQFSNSRSEMNVSTLELGDSALYLCASSTGQYTGELFFGEGSRLTVL.

The rearrangement joins TRBV25-1 to TRBJ2-3; D unresolved. The closer fit of TRBJ1-5 to the DNA end suggests the J call may be wrong. The germline gives CDR1 MGHDK, CDR2 SYGVNS. The CDR3 sequence is 16 residues long. Here the CDR3 reads CASSELHFLSTDTQHF. The CDR3 nucleotides read TGTGCCAGCAGTGAGCTTCATTTCCTTAGCACAGATACGCAGCATTTT.

The chain has TRBV20-1 and TRBJ1-4; a possible D gene is TRBD1 (6 bases). The germline CDR1 and CDR2 sequences are DFQATT and SNEGSKA (reference sequence). This CDR3 contains 14 residues. Trimming stripped 6 bases from V and 10 bases from J, with 21 bases between. CDR3 coding DNA: TGCAGTGCCGTTCCTCCAGGGGAGGGTGGAAAACTGTTTTTT. The encoded protein is CSAVPPGEGGKLFF.

This clonotype was seen at least ten times. The rearrangement links TRBV27 to TRBJ1-1; possible D gene TRBD1, 5 bases. The germline V gene encodes CDR1 MNHEY and CDR2 SMNVEV (reference sequence). Trimming cost V 6 bases and J 1 base, with 12 bases left between them. This CDR3 region has 14 residues. The CDR3 nucleotides read TGTGCCAGCAGACCGGGACTGACGAACACTGAAGCTTTCTTT. Amino acids: CASRPGLTNTEAFF.

The genes are TRBV5-1 and TRBJ2-2, with a weak D call TRBD2 (5 bases). The CDR3 is made up of 15 amino acids. V was shortened by 3 bases and J by 6 bases, with 15 bases between the two germline ends. CDR1 is SGHRS and CDR2 is YFSETQ in the germline V gene. This CDR3 reads CASSSGVLLPGELFF. CDR3 bases: TGCGCCAGCAGCTCCGGGGTGCTGCTCCCCGGGGAGCTGTTTTTT.

This clonotype was recorded a few times. The genes are TRBV5-4 and TRBJ2-2, with unresolved D. This CDR3 is 13 amino acids long. Germline CDR1 and CDR2: SGHNT and YYREEE (reference sequence). Trimming took off 3 bases at V and 5 bases at J, with 8 bases between the two ends. The DNA for the CDR3 is TGTGCCAGCAGCTCCAAGTCTACCGGGGAGCTGTTTTTT. This gives the protein CASSSKSTGELFF.

There are a few counts of this clonotype. This sequence joins TRBV27 and TRBJ1-6; no definite D call. The CDR3 loop spans 14 amino acids. Per the germline V gene, CDR1 is MNHEY and CDR2 is SMNVEV (reference sequence). V was clipped by 2 bases and J by 7 bases, with 9 bases between them. CDR3 coding DNA: TGTGCCAGCAGTTTACTGGGCGGCAATTCACCCCTCCACTTT. It yields the protein CASSLLGGNSPLHF.

This clonotype has a handful of counts. The V and J genes are TRBV19 and TRBJ1-5, with D unclear. Trimming took off 6 bases at V and 3 bases at J, with 15 bases between the two ends. There are 15 residues in the CDR3. The germline V gene encodes CDR1 LNHDA and CDR2 SQIVND (reference sequence). The CDR3 spells CASRIWHSNNQPQHF. In nucleotides, the CDR3 is TGTGCCAGTAGGATTTGGCATTCTAACAATCAGCCCCAGCATTTT.

This clonotype was detected only a few times. V usage is TRBV19 and J usage is TRBJ1-2; 7 bases are shared with TRBD1. The trim removed 3 bases at V and 5 bases at J, leaving 6 bases unmatched. The CDR3 covers 14 residues. Germline V lookup: CDR1 LNHDA, CDR2 SQIVND (reference sequence). The CDR3 DNA sequence: TGTGCCAGTAGTATCGCAGGGGGAGTTTATGGCTACACCTTC. It is translated as CASSIAGGVYGYTF.

This clonotype was found a few times. The chain employs TRBV7-7 and TRBJ2-3, with D perhaps TRBD1 (6 bases). Germline V gives CDR1 SSHAT, CDR2 FNYEAQ (reference sequence). There are 14 residues in the CDR3. Trimming cost V 5 bases and J 4 bases, with 13 bases left between them. CDR3 residues: CASSTGTTSDTQYF. The CDR3 DNA follows: TGTGCCAGCAGCACCGGGACAACCTCAGATACGCAGTATTTT.

This clonotype was detected ten times or more. CDR3 amino acids: CASSQPGTGTGTEAFF. The CDR3 DNA sequence: TGTGCCAGCAGCCAACCCGGCACCGGAACTGGGACTGAAGCTTTCTTT. The J gene is TRBJ1-1, the V gene TRBV4-2, with D unresolved. The CDR3 runs 16 residues. Trimming shortened V by 2 bases and J by 5 bases, and 18 bases separated the two germline ends. Looked up from germline, CDR1 is LGHNA and CDR2 is YNFKEQ.

The chain couples TRBV3-1 to TRBJ2-1, with unresolved D. The V gene lost 3 bases and the J gene lost 9 bases, with 12 bases spanning the gap. Per germline, CDR1 LGHDT and CDR2 YNNKEL (reference sequence). The CDR3 is made up of 13 amino acids. The CDR3 DNA reads TGTGCCAGCAGCCAGCTGGTGGTGGGTGAGCAGTTCTTC. It translates to CASSQLVVGEQFF.

This clonotype came up a few times. The chain recombines TRBV19 with TRBJ2-7, with D perhaps matching TRBD2 (6 bases). The CDR3 covers 14 residues. V gave up 8 bases and J gave up 6 bases, with 20 bases separating them. From germline, CDR1 is LNHDA and CDR2 SQIVND (reference sequence). CDR3 in amino acids: CASGWAREAGEQYF. The CDR3 DNA sequence: TGTGCCAGTGGATGGGCCAGGGAAGCGGGCGAGCAGTACTTC.

This clonotype was observed a handful of times. V usage is TRBV6-5 and J usage is TRBJ2-4; D might be TRBD1 (5 bases). V was trimmed by 3 bases and J by 2 bases, leaving 20 bases between them. The CDR3 runs 18 residues. The germline V gene encodes CDR1 MNHEY and CDR2 SVGAGI. In DNA, the CDR3 is TGTGCCAGCAGTTATTTAGGAAGGCAGGGTCGATCCAAAAACATTCAGTACTTC. It is translated as CASSYLGRQGRSKNIQYF.

CDR3 residues: CASSLTTLTEAFF. Here the CDR3 DNA reads TGTGCCAGCAGCTTAACGACACTCACTGAAGCTTTCTTT. The chain joins TRBV7-2 to TRBJ1-1; the D is unclear. Germline V gene lookup returns CDR1 SGHTA and CDR2 FQGNSA. The CDR3 sequence is 13 residues long. V lost 2 bases, J lost 4 bases, and 8 bases lay in between.

This clonotype appeared a few times. The CDR3 DNA follows: TGTGCCAGCAGCTTAGAAGGACAACTCAAGGCTTTCTTT. This sequence encodes CASSLEGQLKAFF. The rearrangement links TRBV7-2 to TRBJ1-1; D might be TRBD1 (5 bases). Germline CDR1 is SGHTA and CDR2 is FQGNSA. This CDR3 is built from 13 residues. V lost 1 base to trimming and J lost 11 bases, with 14 bases between them.

This chain uses TRBV24-1 with TRBJ2-5; no definite D call. The V and J ends lost 6 bases and 7 bases respectively, with 14 bases between them. This CDR3 is built from 13 residues. Per germline, CDR1 KGHDR and CDR2 SFDVKD. CDR3 protein: CATSLTATGTQYF. In DNA form, the CDR3 reads TGTGCCACCAGTCTCACGGCAACGGGGACCCAGTACTTC.

The rearrangement joins TRBV6-2 or TRBV6-3 to TRBJ2-1; 12 bases fit TRBD1. Unmatched junction bases numbered 12, after V lost 6 bases and J lost 6 bases. The CDR3 sequence is 17 residues long. Germline-derived CDR1 and CDR2 are MNHEY and SVGEGT. The CDR3 DNA reads as TGTGCCAGCAGCACAGCTCCCGGGACAGGGGGCCGCAATGAGCAGTTCTTC. As protein: CASSTAPGTGGRNEQFF.

In this sample, this clonotype turned up once. The chain links TRBV4-1 to TRBJ2-1; 8 positions match TRBD2. V was pared by 1 base and J by 9 bases, with 5 bases of the junction left unmatched. There are 14 residues in the CDR3. Per germline, CDR1 MGHRA and CDR2 YSYEKL. The CDR3, as DNA: TGCGCCAGCAGCCAAGGTAGCGGGGTCGGTGAGCAGTTCTTC. Amino acid sequence: CASSQGSGVGEQFF.

Only a few counts were recorded for this clonotype. V and J are TRBV5-4 and TRBJ2-1; D remains ambiguous. Germline assignment: CDR1 SGHNT and CDR2 YYREEE (reference sequence). The CDR3 length is 12 residues. Trimming cost V 4 bases and J 7 bases, with 9 bases left between them. CDR3 protein: CASSPNRNEQFF. The CDR3 nucleotides are TGTGCCAGCAGCCCAAACCGGAATGAGCAGTTCTTC.

This clonotype has a handful of counts. The chain's CDR3 is CASRGSGVTTDTQYF. The CDR3 region has the DNA TGCGCCAGCAGGGGTAGCGGGGTAACCACAGATACGCAGTATTTT. V and J are TRBV5-1 and TRBJ2-3; 8 bases match TRBD2. There are 15 residues in the CDR3. V shed 5 bases, J shed 2 bases, and the junction held 7 bases outside the gene matches. The germline V gene has CDR1 SGHRS and CDR2 YFSETQ. Filled out from reference TRBV5-1 and TRBJ2-3, the complete variable domain reads KAGVTQTPRYLIKTRGQQVTLSCSPISGHRSVSWYQQTPGQGLQFLFEYFSETQRNKGNFPGRFSGRQFSNSRSEMNVSTLELGDSALYLCASRGSGVTTDTQYFGPGTRLTVL.